This T cell receptor beta chain was sequenced in a study of shared clonotypes between healthy human individuals. CD4+ cells were split into CD45RA+ naive and CD45RA-negative memory subsets. CDR1 and CDR2 (germline): DFQATT, SNEGSKA (reference sequence). Trimming shortened V by 7 bases and J by 2 bases, and 9 bases separated the two germline ends. The CDR3 is 11 residues long. Whole-study findings and limits: Around 5% of naive CD4 clonotypes were common to a handful of donors. Naive subsets typically showed greater estimated richness than memory subsets.

Data came from immunoSEQ multiplex PCR; TCRdb stores just in-frame clones and leaves some out. The sample contains 600,000 to 750,000 clones, about 78% of which appear only once. Comments on this clone: Its antigen remains unidentified.

This rearrangement joins TRBV20-1 to TRBJ2-7; D gene unclear. The sample was memory CD4+ T cells sorted from blood. The subset denotes: CD45RA-negative fraction. This receptor was identified in a woman in her thirties in good health. CDR3 protein: CSVPYAYEQYF. DNA for the CDR3: TGCAGTGTTCCATACGCCTACGAGCAGTACTTC.